A single sample gave rise to the 3 T cell receptor beta chains below, sequenced in a study of cytotoxic CD8 clonotypes in ibrutinib-treated CLL (dated by TCRdb to about 2021). The sample's time point label, in plain terms: about a year on ibrutinib. Libraries were constructed by the immunoSEQ multiplex PCR assay. Here the immuneACCESS table is served through TCRdb, limited to in-frame sequences with V and J called. Missing clones are a known gap in these copies; in checked studies unresolved V genes cover under half, and the rest lacks a known reason. The sample table lists some 98,000 clones, about 72% of them with a count of one. Approximately 30% of the sample is in the top ten clones. This sample comprised PBMCs, obtained after 12 months of ibrutinib treatment. The receptors come from a human donor with chronic lymphocytic leukemia.

V usage is TRBV6-5 and J usage is TRBJ1-3; 8 nucleotides agree with TRBD1. V shed 0 bases, J shed 4 bases, and the junction held 5 bases outside the gene matches. Looked up from germline, CDR1 is MNHEY and CDR2 is SVGAGI. The CDR3 has 16 residues. The CDR3 DNA reads TGTGCCAGCAGTTACTCGCTCAGGGGGCGCGGAAACACCATATATTTT. Residues: CASSYSLRGRGNTIYF.

The chain carries TRBV5-1 and TRBJ2-5; tentative D call: TRBD2 (7 bases). The germline V gene has CDR1 SGHRS and CDR2 YFSETQ. CDR3 length: 13 residues. V lost 4 bases to trimming and J lost 4 bases, with 11 bases between them. CDR3 DNA: TGCGCCAGCAGCCCGGGGGGCGCAGAGACCCAGTACTTC. Amino acid sequence: CASSPGGAETQYF.

In this sample, this clone turned up a few times. The chain uses TRBV7-9 and TRBJ1-4, with D unresolved. This CDR3 contains 13 residues. V was shortened by 8 bases and J by 0 bases, with 7 bases between the two germline ends. Germline values: CDR1 SEHNR, CDR2 FQNEAQ (reference sequence). CDR3 amino acids: CASGPPTNEKLFF. The CDR3 DNA reads TGTGCCAGCGGCCCCCCAACTAATGAAAAACTGTTTTTT. The complete variable domain, with remaining parts taken from reference TRBV7-9 and TRBJ1-4, reads DTGVSQNPRHKITKRGQNVTFRCDPISEHNRLYWYRQTLGQGPEFLTYFQNEAQLEKSRLLSDRFSAERPKGSFSTLEIQRTEQGDSAMYLCASGPPTNEKLFFGSGTQLSVL.